The 18 T cell receptor beta chains below were found in one sample sequenced in a study of human T cells and chemical hapten exposure. Specified time point: patch test 1, 2 weeks after DPC sensitization. Stated treatment: therapeutic diphenylcyclopropenone sensitization with weekly scalp DPC. MiXCR was run by TCRdb on the RACE reads, yielding one entry per CDR3 protein. This sample carries just under 350,000 distinct CDR3 sequences, around 6.9% of them seen once, and the ten largest clones take 7.5% to 8.5%. Sequenced here: whole blood, sampled in connection with sensitization to the hapten diphenylcyclopropenone (DPC). The receptors originated from a young woman with alopecia areata. Some clones in this sample may be carry-over from other donors' samples.

In this sample, this clonotype turned up many times. The V and J genes are TRBV7-2 and TRBJ2-3; unclear D gene. Per germline, CDR1 SGHTA and CDR2 FQGNSA. Trimming took 5 bases from V and 4 from J, leaving 22 bases between them. The CDR3 is made up of 17 amino acids. The CDR3 is CASSPTVPTHGADTQYF. CDR3 sequence (DNA): TGTGCCAGCAGCCCCACGGTACCGACGCACGGCGCAGATACGCAGTATTTT.

This clonotype was counted many times. The J gene is TRBJ2-4, the V gene TRBV7-3; TRBD1 aligns across 9 bases. CDR1 SGHTA and CDR2 FQGTGA come from the germline V gene. V trimming: 5 bases; J trimming: 0 bases; junction bases outside the gene matches: 14. CDR3 length equals 19 residues. The CDR3 loop is CASSKYSTGGDLAKNIQYF. The CDR3 region has the DNA TGTGCCAGCAGCAAATACTCGACAGGGGGGGACCTAGCCAAAAACATTCAGTACTTC.

This clonotype was recorded at least ten times. This sequence joins TRBV29-1 and TRBJ2-1; 9 positions match TRBD1. This CDR3 has 16 residues. V lost 7 bases and J lost 2; bases outside the gene matches: 12. CDR1 is SQVTM and CDR2 is ANQGSEA in the germline V gene. This CDR3 reads CSANGDRENPYNEQFF. CDR3 bases: TGCAGCGCTAATGGGGACAGGGAAAACCCCTACAATGAGCAGTTCTTC.

This clonotype turned up a few times. The V call is TRBV3-1, the J call TRBJ1-1; D gene unclear. CDR1 is LGHDT, CDR2 YNNKEL, per germline (reference sequence). V was clipped by 4 bases and J by 3 bases, with 12 bases between them. This CDR3 region has 14 residues. Written as DNA, the CDR3 is TGTGCCAGCAGCCCAGTTGGCAGGTACACTGAAGCTTTCTTT. This codes for CASSPVGRYTEAFF.

This clonotype was seen a few times. The chain uses TRBV5-1 and TRBJ1-1; a weak D match, TRBD1 (5 bases). The germline V gene has CDR1 SGHRS and CDR2 YFSETQ. The CDR3 is 14 amino acids. The V gene lost 0 bases and the J gene lost 3 bases, with 9 bases spanning the gap. The CDR3 region is CASSLVEGDTEAFF. The CDR3 coding sequence is TGCGCCAGCAGCTTGGTGGAAGGGGACACTGAAGCTTTCTTT.

Concerning this clonotype: This may be a read error: a much more frequent sequence differs by one nucleotide. The J gene is TRBJ2-7, the V gene TRBV7-2, with 7 bases aligning to TRBD1. CDR3 length: 15 amino acids. Germline V lookup: CDR1 SGHTA, CDR2 FQGNSA. CDR3: CASTLDTGALYEQYF. CDR3 bases: TGTGCCAGCACCTTAGATACAGGGGCGTTGTACGAGCAGTACTTC.

This clonotype has a handful of counts. The chain is built from TRBV5-1 and TRBJ1-2; TRBD1 matches at 12 bases. The CDR3 has 15 amino acids. Germline V gene data show CDR1 as SGHRS and CDR2 as YFSETQ. Losses at the gene ends were 3 bases for V and 4 bases for J; bases not matched to a gene: 4. CDR3 DNA sequence: TGCGCCAGCAGCTGGGACAGGGGGCCTGGCTATGGCTACACCTTC. It encodes CASSWDRGPGYGYTF. Using reference TRBV5-1 and TRBJ1-2 for the parts outside the CDR3, the full variable domain is KAGVTQTPRYLIKTRGQQVTLSCSPISGHRSVSWYQQTPGQGLQFLFEYFSETQRNKGNFPGRFSGRQFSNSRSEMNVSTLELGDSALYLCASSWDRGPGYGYTFGSGTRLTVV.

This clonotype was picked up a small number of times. The gene calls are TRBV12-3 or TRBV12-4 and TRBJ1-5, with TRBD1 matching over 8 bases. This CDR3 is 14 amino acids long. V shed 7 bases and J 2 bases; nucleotides not matched to a gene: 4. CDR3 sequence (DNA): TGTGCCAGCACCTCGACAGGGGGCAATCAGCCCCAGCATTTT. It translates to CASTSTGGNQPQHF.

This clonotype was detected ten times or more. This chain's CDR3 is CASSHGRSGANVLTF. The CDR3 DNA reads TGTGCCAGCAGTCATGGGAGGTCTGGGGCCAACGTCCTGACTTTC. The rearrangement joins TRBV6-6 to TRBJ2-6; weak D call: TRBD2 (6 bases). CDR1 and CDR2 (germline): MNHNY, SVGAGI (reference sequence). V was clipped by 5 bases and J by 1 base, with 9 bases between them. The length of the CDR3 is 15 residues.

The table lists this clonotype with many counts. This rearrangement joins TRBV12-3 or TRBV12-4 to TRBJ1-6; TRBD1 is a possible D gene (5 bases). Trimming took 5 bases from V and 7 from J, leaving 6 bases between them. The CDR3 is made up of 12 amino acids. CDR3 residues: CASSNRNSPLHF. CDR3 coding DNA: TGTGCCAGCAGTAACAGGAATTCACCCCTCCACTTT.

The chain couples TRBV6-1 to TRBJ1-1, with TRBD1 as a possible D gene (6 bases). V was shortened by 8 bases and J by 4 bases, with 17 bases between the two germline ends. Germline-derived CDR1 and CDR2 are MNHNS and SASEGT. This CDR3 is built from 14 residues. This chain's CDR3 is CASRWYRESTEAFF. The CDR3 DNA sequence: TGTGCCAGCCGGTGGTACAGGGAGAGCACTGAAGCTTTCTTT.

This clonotype was seen at least ten times. The chain carries TRBV4-3 and TRBJ1-5; D may be TRBD1 (5 bases). V dropped 0 bases and J dropped 1 base, with 13 bases sitting between them. The CDR3 is 17 amino acids. Germline V gene lookup returns CDR1 LGHNA and CDR2 YSLEER. The CDR3: CASSQDLEGRSNQPQHF. In DNA, the CDR3 is TGCGCCAGCAGCCAAGATCTGGAGGGGCGAAGCAATCAGCCCCAGCATTTT.

This clonotype has only a few counts. This chain uses TRBV2 with TRBJ2-7; 8 positions agree with TRBD2. CDR3 length: 11 amino acids. Trimming took 4 bases from V and 7 from J; bases not matched to a gene: 0. Germline CDR1 is SNHLY and CDR2 is FYNNEI. This chain's CDR3 is CASSGLAEQYF. The CDR3 coding sequence is TGTGCCAGCAGTGGACTAGCGGAGCAGTACTTC.

The sample holds a few counts of this clonotype. This sequence joins TRBV5-1 and TRBJ2-3, with 10 bases fitting TRBD2. This CDR3 has 14 amino acids. Germline CDR1 SGHRS, CDR2 YFSETQ. Trimming took 7 bases from V and 1 from J; bases not matched to a gene: 3. Written as DNA, the CDR3 is TGCGCCAGCGTCGGGACTAGCGGCACAGATACGCAGTATTTT. Translated, it gives CASVGTSGTDTQYF.

The genes are TRBV12-3 or TRBV12-4 and TRBJ1-6; D is uncertain. CDR3 size: 13 residues. V lost 0 bases, J lost 10 bases, and 7 bases lay in between. The CDR3 region has the DNA TGTGCCAGCAGTTTAGCTGGGAGGTCACCCCTCCACTTT. Translating gives CASSLAGRSPLHF.

This clonotype appeared many times. This chain connects TRBV7-8 to TRBJ2-1; 9 nucleotides agree with TRBD2. There are 15 residues in the CDR3. Germline V CDR1 and CDR2: SGHVS, FQNEAQ. V gave up 5 bases and J gave up 8 bases; unmatched junction bases: 10. CDR3 in amino acids: CASSLLAGLWDEQFF. For the CDR3, the DNA is TGTGCCAGCAGCCTCCTAGCGGGGCTTTGGGATGAGCAGTTCTTC.

The sample holds many counts of this clonotype. The genes are TRBV21-1 and TRBJ1-5. TRBV21-1 is classified as a pseudogene. CDR3 length: 15 residues. The CDR3 coding sequence is TGTGCCAGCAGCATAGGAGGGGTCAGCAATCAGCCCCAGCATTTT. It encodes CASSIGGVSNQPQHF.

This clonotype has a handful of counts. The chain employs TRBV7-2 and TRBJ1-2; the D is unclear. V dropped 1 base and J dropped 2 bases, with 20 bases sitting between them. CDR3 size: 18 residues. Germline CDR1 reads SGHTA; CDR2 reads FQGNSA. As DNA, the CDR3 is TGTGCCAGCAGCTTAGGTGGTCCCGGTGAAGGGCTAAACTATGGCTACACCTTC. Amino acid sequence: CASSLGGPGEGLNYGYTF.